The 21 T cell receptor beta chains below were found in one sample sequenced in a study of T cells in Graves' hyperthyroidism and ophthalmopathy. RNA transcripts were the template for amplifying TCR beta CDR3 regions. Researchers ran a first-round RT-PCR on the TCR CDR3 using the HTBI primer set. TCRdb reanalysed the multiplex PCR reads using MiXCR and keeps one entry per CDR3 protein. The sample holds around 200,000 distinct CDR3 sequences, about 17% seen once. Sequencing input: blood. The origin of the receptors is a man aged 40-50 years with Graves' hyperthyroidism.

This clonotype was picked up many times. The CDR3 DNA follows: TGTGCCAGCAGCTTATCTCGCGGGGTGAACACCGGGGAGCTGTTTTTT. This sequence encodes CASSLSRGVNTGELFF. This sequence joins TRBV7-9 and TRBJ2-2; TRBD2 is a possible D gene (6 bases). Trimming took off 2 bases at V and 1 base at J, with 11 bases between the two ends. This CDR3 is built from 16 residues. CDR1 and CDR2 from the germline V gene are SEHNR and FQNEAQ (reference sequence). Variable domain in full (rest from reference TRBV7-9 and TRBJ2-2): DTGVSQNPRHKITKRGQNVTFRCDPISEHNRLYWYRQTLGQGPEFLTYFQNEAQLEKSRLLSDRFSAERPKGSFSTLEIQRTEQGDSAMYLCASSLSRGVNTGELFFGEGSRLTVL.

The chain links TRBV6-7 to TRBJ2-6; TRBD1 matches 7 bases. TRBV6-7 is sorted into the ORF group, with uncertain function. The CDR3 consists of 18 residues. The ends lost 4 bases at V and 1 base at J; junction bases unmatched: 10. In nucleotides, the CDR3 is TGTGCCAGCAGTTTCACCGGGACAGACCCTTCTGGGGCCAACGTCCTGACTTTC. As protein: CASSFTGTDPSGANVLTF.

The gene calls are TRBV20-1 and TRBJ2-1, with TRBD1 matching over 7 bases. Germline values: CDR1 DFQATT, CDR2 SNEGSKA (reference sequence). This CDR3 has 14 amino acids. J was trimmed by 11 bases and V by 4 bases; bases with no gene match: 14. This CDR3 reads CSAKGTETKPQQFF. The CDR3 coding sequence is TGCAGTGCTAAAGGGACAGAAACAAAACCCCAGCAGTTCTTC.

This clonotype was recorded once. The gene calls are TRBV20-1 and TRBJ1-5, with no clear D. Germline V gene data show CDR1 as DFQATT and CDR2 as SNEGSKA (reference sequence). V was shortened by 4 bases and J by 2 bases, with 9 bases between the two germline ends. The CDR3 sequence is 13 residues long. CDR3 DNA sequence: TGCAGTGCTACCGAGGGTGGCAATCAGCCCCAGCATTTT. This sequence encodes CSATEGGNQPQHF.

This clonotype was found many times. The V call is TRBV2, the J call TRBJ2-5, with D uncertain. This CDR3 spans 12 amino acids. Germline CDR1 SNHLY, CDR2 FYNNEI. Trimming stripped 4 bases from V and 1 base from J, with 4 bases between. The CDR3 region is CASSVTQETQYF. In DNA form, the CDR3 reads TGTGCCAGCAGTGTTACCCAAGAGACCCAGTACTTC.

This clonotype was picked up many times. The chain couples TRBV6-1 to TRBJ2-3; 7 positions agree with TRBD1. Germline V gene sequence: CDR1 MNHNS, CDR2 SASEGT. With 10 bases clipped from V and 6 bases from J, the junction kept 10 bases outside the gene matches. CDR3 size: 13 residues. In DNA, the CDR3 is TGTGCCACCCGGGACAGCGACTCCGATACGCAGTATTTT. This translates into CATRDSDSDTQYF.

In regard to this clonotype: The DNA is omitted, as the CDR3 cannot be located on it reliably, and the CDR3 follows TCRdb's listing. The chain is built from TRBV12-3 or TRBV12-4 and TRBJ2-3; the table's D gene call, TRBD1, was not cross checked with the DNA. The length of the CDR3 is 24 amino acids, counting both ends. The CDR3 region is CASTNQTSMYLCASSKTGADTQYF.

The rearrangement links TRBV9 to TRBJ2-2; the D gene is possibly TRBD2 (5 bases). The CDR3 contains 11 residues. CDR1 SGDLS and CDR2 YYNGEE come from the germline V gene. V was clipped by 3 bases and J by 11 bases, with 8 bases between them. CDR3 sequence reads: CASSAGFELFF. The CDR3, as DNA: TGTGCCAGCAGCGCGGGGTTTGAGCTGTTTTTT.

Turning to this clonotype: This may arise from a read error, as a much more abundant clone is one base away. V and J are TRBV30 and TRBJ1-1, with D unresolved. The germline V gene encodes CDR1 GTSNPN and CDR2 SVGIG (reference sequence). The CDR3 consists of 14 residues. CDR3 region: CAWRRVGLVDEVFF. The CDR3 coding sequence is TGTGCCTGGAGGAGGGTAGGGCTGGTGGACGAAGTTTTCTTT.

This clonotype was picked up many times. In nucleotides, the CDR3 is TGTGCCAGCACCCCCGATCTAGTTTATGGTGAGCAGTTCTTC. It encodes CASTPDLVYGEQFF. The chain joins TRBV2 to TRBJ2-1, with D uncertain. Germline V CDR1 and CDR2: SNHLY, FYNNEI. V gave up 7 bases and J gave up 9 bases, with 19 bases separating them. The CDR3 length is 14 residues.

This clonotype was detected once. This chain joins TRBV6-1 and TRBJ2-7; the D gene is possibly TRBD2 (7 bases). This CDR3 is built from 14 residues. Trimming shortened V by 10 bases and J by 9 bases, and 25 bases separated the two germline ends. Germline values: CDR1 MNHNS, CDR2 SASEGT. CDR3 DNA sequence: TGTGCCACTCGATCGGGGGGACGGGGGGCAGGGCAGTACTTC. It yields the protein CATRSGGRGAGQYF.

In this sample, this clonotype turned up many times. The chain employs TRBV27 and TRBJ1-1; D ambiguous. Germline values: CDR1 MNHEY, CDR2 SMNVEV (reference sequence). The length of the CDR3 is 20 residues. V was trimmed by 9 bases and J by 2 bases, leaving 34 bases between them. The CDR3 here is CASPLPTTGKTKEVNTEAFF. The CDR3 DNA reads TGTGCCAGTCCCCTCCCCACAACCGGGAAAACTAAAGAGGTAAACACTGAAGCTTTCTTT.

In its sample, this clonotype was seen many times. The rearrangement joins TRBV6-1 to TRBJ1-4; D is undetermined. In germline, CDR1 is MNHNS, CDR2 SASEGT. The V end lost 3 bases, the J end lost 0 bases, and 14 bases lay between the germline ends. CDR3 length equals 17 residues. CDR3 region: CASSDPQIFSTNEKLFF. CDR3 DNA: TGTGCCAGCAGTGACCCGCAGATTTTCTCAACTAATGAAAAACTGTTTTTT.

The genes are TRBV6-1 and TRBJ2-7; D not resolved. The CDR3 runs to 14 residues. Germline-derived CDR1 and CDR2 are MNHNS and SASEGT. V lost 5 bases and J 6 bases, leaving 17 bases between the germline ends. The CDR3 sequence: CASSFGFTSLEQYF. CDR3 nucleotide sequence: TGTGCCAGCAGTTTCGGGTTTACCTCTCTCGAGCAGTACTTC.

This clonotype was counted ten times or more. The rearrangement joins TRBV6-2 or TRBV6-3 to TRBJ2-2, with D unresolved. V was cut by 2 bases and J by 6 bases, with 13 bases left in between. Germline CDR1 MNHEY, CDR2 SVGEGT. The CDR3 runs to 15 residues. The CDR3 DNA reads TGTGCCAGCAGTTACGGCTTTGCAGGCCCCGGGGAGCTGTTTTTT. Translating gives CASSYGFAGPGELFF.

This clonotype was seen at least ten times. This chain joins TRBV4-1 and TRBJ1-1; unclear D gene. Per germline, CDR1 MGHRA and CDR2 YSYEKL. The length of the CDR3 is 14 residues. The V and J ends lost 2 bases and 1 base respectively, with 8 bases between them. For the CDR3, the DNA is TGCGCCAGCAGCCAACGGATAGCGAACACTGAAGCTTTCTTT. Protein: CASSQRIANTEAFF.

In nucleotides, the CDR3 is TGTGCCAGCAGTGAAGCGGAGACGGCAGCTAATGAAAAACTGTTTTTT. This gives the protein CASSEAETAANEKLFF. J is TRBJ1-4 and V is TRBV6-1; D gene uncertain. CDR3 size: 16 residues. The germline V gene has CDR1 MNHNS and CDR2 SASEGT. The germline V and J ends were trimmed by 0 bases and 3 bases, with 11 bases remaining between them.

Comment on this clonotype: A much larger clone sits a single nucleotide away, making a read error possible. The gene calls are TRBV30 and TRBJ1-2, with no clear D. CDR1 is GTSNPN, CDR2 SVGIG, per germline (reference sequence). The CDR3 length is 11 residues. The CDR3 is CSWSVSDGYTF. The CDR3 DNA follows: TGTTCCTGGAGTGTATCGGATGGCTACACCTTC.

This clonotype showed up many times. V and J are TRBV30 and TRBJ2-7, with a weak D call TRBD2 (6 bases). This CDR3 has 13 amino acids. V lost 3 bases to trimming and J lost 2 bases, with 11 bases between them. Germline V lookup: CDR1 GTSNPN, CDR2 SVGIG (reference sequence). In DNA, the CDR3 is TGTGCCTGGAGCCTCGGGACTGCCTACGAGCAGTACTTC. This encodes CAWSLGTAYEQYF.

This clonotype occurred many times. The rearrangement links TRBV7-2 to TRBJ1-1; D gene unclear. Deletions cut 4 bases from V and 5 bases from J, with 17 bases between. Germline V gene sequence: CDR1 SGHTA, CDR2 FQGNSA. The CDR3 has 15 amino acids. The CDR3 coding sequence is TGTGCCAGCAGCTCGTCAAGGGCCACGATGACTGAAGCTTTCTTT. Translation: CASSSSRATMTEAFF.

This clonotype was detected many times. This chain joins TRBV3-1 and TRBJ2-3; no clear D gene. CDR3 length: 13 amino acids. The V end was cut by 2 bases, the J end by 6 bases, with 9 bases between. Germline CDR1 LGHDT, CDR2 YNNKEL (reference sequence). CDR3 amino acids: CASSQSLPDTQYF. CDR3 bases: TGTGCCAGCAGCCAATCCTTACCCGATACGCAGTATTTT.